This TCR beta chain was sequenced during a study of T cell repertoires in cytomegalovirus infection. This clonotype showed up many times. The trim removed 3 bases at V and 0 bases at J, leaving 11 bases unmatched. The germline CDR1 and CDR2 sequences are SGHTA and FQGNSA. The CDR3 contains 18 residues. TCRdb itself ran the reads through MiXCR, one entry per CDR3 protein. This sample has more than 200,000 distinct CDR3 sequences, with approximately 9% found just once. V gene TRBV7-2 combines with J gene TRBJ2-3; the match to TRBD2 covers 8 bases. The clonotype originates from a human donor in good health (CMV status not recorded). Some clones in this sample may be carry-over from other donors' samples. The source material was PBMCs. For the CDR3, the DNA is TGTGCCAGCAGCTTTCTCGCGGGGGGCCTTGCTAGCACAGATACGCAGTATTTT. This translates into CASSFLAGGLASTDTQYF.